This TCR beta chain was retrieved from a study of shared clonotypes between healthy human individuals. The CDR3 contains 15 residues. V was shortened by 0 bases and J by 0 bases, with 9 bases between the two germline ends. The germline gives CDR1 SGDLS, CDR2 YYNGEE. Running of the assay took place at deep level. On ten immunoSEQ deep assay plates, unsorted PBMC DNA was sequenced. Profiling relied on immunoSEQ multiplex PCR, and the TCRdb table lists in-frame clones only, not all of them. Of about 490,000 clones listed, 60% to 85% are singletons. The genes are TRBV9 and TRBJ1-1, with D uncertain. The clonotype originates from a woman between 40 and 55 years old in good health. Some clones in this sample may be carry-over from other donors' samples. Sequenced material: PBMCs. The CDR3 is CASSVGAHMNTEAFF. As DNA, the CDR3 is TGTGCCAGCAGCGTAGGGGCCCACATGAACACTGAAGCTTTCTTT.